Below are 32 T cell receptor beta chains sequenced from a single sample in a study of T-cell reconstitution after alpha-beta-depleted transplantation in children. Using unique molecular identifiers, the investigators prepared the TCRbeta library. TCRdb ran MiXCR on the PCR reads and lists one entry per CDR3 protein. The sample holds under 150,000 distinct CDR3 sequences, 9.5% to 10% seen once. Material: PBMCs, mostly from graft donor cells, obtained 180 days after TCRalphabeta/CD19-depleted stem cell transplant. Source of these receptors: a girl under three years old who had a stem cell transplant for combined immunodeficiency, so the T cells may come from the graft donor.

This clonotype was detected many times. This chain joins TRBV7-2 and TRBJ2-3; 8 nucleotides align to TRBD2. The CDR3 runs to 16 residues. The germline gives CDR1 SGHTA, CDR2 FQGNSA. With 3 bases clipped from V and 0 bases from J, the junction kept 5 bases outside the gene matches. The CDR3 DNA reads TGTGCCAGCAGCTTTTCGGGGGGGAGTAGCACAGATACGCAGTATTTT. Amino acids: CASSFSGGSSTDTQYF.

This chain uses TRBV9 with TRBJ2-6, with D unclear. V dropped 2 bases and J dropped 1 base, with 7 bases sitting between them. Germline CDR1 reads SGDLS; CDR2 reads YYNGEE. The CDR3 is 15 residues long. DNA for the CDR3: TGTGCCAGCAGCGTTTTGATATCTGGGGCCAACGTCCTGACTTTC. Translated: CASSVLISGANVLTF.

This rearrangement joins TRBV2 to TRBJ2-1; TRBD1 or TRBD2 may be the D gene (6 bases each). Germline V gene sequence: CDR1 SNHLY, CDR2 FYNNEI. The CDR3 runs 14 residues. Trimming stripped 5 bases from V and 7 bases from J, with 15 bases between. The CDR3 coding sequence is TGTGCCAGCAGTCCGGACAGCGGGTATAATGAGCAGTTCTTC. It translates to CASSPDSGYNEQFF.

This clonotype was observed many times. The rearrangement uses TRBV5-1 and TRBJ2-1; 13 bases agree with TRBD2. CDR1 and CDR2 from the germline V gene are SGHRS and YFSETQ. The CDR3 spans 15 residues. With V trimmed by 0 bases and J by 9 bases, 3 bases remained unmatched. The CDR3 is CASSLGLAGGSEQFF. The CDR3 region has the DNA TGCGCCAGCAGCTTGGGACTAGCGGGAGGTAGTGAGCAGTTCTTC.

There are many counts of this clonotype. The gene calls are TRBV12-3 or TRBV12-4 and TRBJ2-5; no clear D gene. V lost 6 bases and J lost 1, with 15 bases in between. The length of the CDR3 is 15 residues. The CDR3 loop reads CASSPRGSVQETQYF. The CDR3 coding sequence is TGTGCCAGCAGCCCCAGAGGAAGCGTCCAAGAGACCCAGTACTTC.

This clonotype turned up a few times. This rearrangement joins TRBV27 to TRBJ1-1; no firm D call. V was shortened by 7 bases and J by 1 base, with 16 bases between the two germline ends. CDR3 size: 15 residues. Germline V lookup: CDR1 MNHEY, CDR2 SMNVEV (reference sequence). The CDR3 coding sequence is TGTGCCAGCAAGGGTGGTGGGAGATCGAACACTGAAGCTTTCTTT. Amino acids: CASKGGGRSNTEAFF.

This clonotype was detected a few times. V is TRBV4-3 and J is TRBJ2-1; 11 nucleotides match TRBD2. The CDR3 has 17 amino acids. CDR1 is LGHNA, CDR2 YSLEER, per germline. The ends lost 4 bases at V and 0 bases at J; junction bases unmatched: 5. The CDR3 nucleotides read TGCGCCAGCAGCCCGGGGACTAGCGGAAGCTCCTACAATGAGCAGTTCTTC. As protein: CASSPGTSGSSYNEQFF.

As for this clonotype: A much larger clone differs from this one at a single base, so this may be a read error. The chain carries TRBV27 and TRBJ2-1; 7 bases align to TRBD1. Per germline, CDR1 MNHEY and CDR2 SMNVEV (reference sequence). The CDR3 spans 13 residues. The CDR3, as DNA: TGTCCCAGCAGTTTCCCAGGGGGTTATGAGCAGTTCTTC. The encoded protein is CPSSFPGGYEQFF.

The chain couples TRBV7-9 to TRBJ1-3; D gene ambiguous. V was shortened by 5 bases and J by 2 bases, with 4 bases between the two germline ends. The CDR3 spans 12 residues. The V gene's germline CDR1 is SEHNR and CDR2 FQNEAQ (reference sequence). CDR3 sequence: CASSPTGNTIYF. CDR3 nucleotides: TGTGCCAGCAGCCCGACTGGAAACACCATATATTTT.

This clonotype was observed a few times. This sequence joins TRBV5-1 and TRBJ2-5; 9 bases match TRBD2. Germline-derived CDR1 and CDR2 are SGHRS and YFSETQ. The trim removed 2 bases at V and 4 bases at J, leaving 3 bases unmatched. This CDR3 contains 14 residues. The chain's CDR3 is CASSFVLAGETQYF. CDR3 in DNA: TGCGCCAGCAGCTTCGTACTAGCGGGAGAGACCCAGTACTTC. Using reference TRBV5-1 and TRBJ2-5 for the parts outside the CDR3, the full variable domain is KAGVTQTPRYLIKTRGQQVTLSCSPISGHRSVSWYQQTPGQGLQFLFEYFSETQRNKGNFPGRFSGRQFSNSRSEMNVSTLELGDSALYLCASSFVLAGETQYFGPGTRLLVL.

The V and J genes are TRBV29-1 and TRBJ2-1; D is unclear. Germline CDR1 and CDR2: SQVTM and ANQGSEA. The V end lost 8 bases, the J end lost 5 bases, and 13 bases lay between the germline ends. The CDR3 contains 12 residues. The DNA of the CDR3 is TGCAGCCCCCTTTTGCACAACAATGAGCAGTTCTTC. Its translation: CSPLLHNNEQFF.

This clonotype was detected many times. The genes are TRBV12-3 or TRBV12-4 and TRBJ2-5; D is uncertain. Trimming pared 6 bases from V and 2 bases from J, leaving 16 bases between. The CDR3 runs 15 residues. In DNA form, the CDR3 reads TGTGCCAGCAGCCTTAATTCAAGGATGCAAGAGACCCAGTACTTC. Its translation is CASSLNSRMQETQYF.

This clonotype was seen many times. V is TRBV6-2 or TRBV6-3 and J is TRBJ2-7, with 11 bases that match TRBD1. This CDR3 is 14 amino acids long. The V gene end was trimmed by 4 bases and the J gene end by 5 bases; junction bases not matched to a gene: 4. The germline V gene has CDR1 MNHEY and CDR2 SVGEGT. The CDR3 is CASSWDRGSDEQYF. The CDR3 DNA is TGTGCCAGCAGTTGGGACAGGGGGTCCGACGAGCAGTACTTC.

The V gene is TRBV7-9, the J gene TRBJ1-5, with TRBD1 matching 10 bases. V shed 5 bases, J shed 5 bases, and the junction held 12 bases outside the gene matches. The CDR3 has 17 amino acids. Germline lookup yields CDR1 SEHNR and CDR2 FQNEAQ (reference sequence). The CDR3 bases are TGTGCCAGCAGCAAGACCCCGGGACAGGGGTCCGATCAGCCCCAGCATTTT. Protein: CASSKTPGQGSDQPQHF.

This clonotype was found a few times. V gene TRBV6-2 or TRBV6-3 combines with J gene TRBJ2-5; D remains ambiguous. CDR3 length equals 14 residues. The V and J ends lost 5 bases and 2 bases respectively, with 12 bases between them. The germline CDR1 and CDR2 sequences are MNHEY and SVGEGT. CDR3 nucleotides: TGTGCCAGCAGTCGAGGTTTTCAACAAGAGACCCAGTACTTC. Encoded protein: CASSRGFQQETQYF.

V and J are TRBV12-3 or TRBV12-4 and TRBJ1-5, with 9 bases that match TRBD1. This CDR3 comprises 14 residues. The V and J ends lost 6 bases and 6 bases, in that order; junction bases with no gene match: 6. CDR3 sequence: CASSPTGGGQPQHF. Written as DNA, the CDR3 is TGTGCCAGCAGCCCCACAGGGGGCGGTCAGCCCCAGCATTTT.

This chain uses TRBV4-2 with TRBJ1-1; 10 bases agree with TRBD1. The CDR3 is made up of 14 amino acids. Germline V lookup: CDR1 LGHNA, CDR2 YNFKEQ. The J segment lost 4 bases and the V segment lost 4 bases, leaving 3 bases of the junction unmatched. The CDR3 DNA is TGTGCCAGCAGCCGGGACAGGGGATCCACTGAAGCTTTCTTT. Translating it yields CASSRDRGSTEAFF.

The rearrangement links TRBV25-1 to TRBJ1-5; 11 nucleotides agree with TRBD1. The length of the CDR3 is 15 residues. Germline V lookup: CDR1 MGHDK, CDR2 SYGVNS. The trim removed 4 bases at V and 4 bases at J, leaving 3 bases unmatched. The CDR3 spells CASSGTGGANQPQHF. CDR3 coding DNA: TGTGCCAGCAGTGGGACAGGGGGCGCGAATCAGCCCCAGCATTTT.

This clonotype has just one count. V gene TRBV19 combines with J gene TRBJ2-3, with 7 bases aligning to TRBD1. Germline trimming cut 6 bases from V and 3 bases from J; bases unmatched to any gene: 9. Germline values: CDR1 LNHDA, CDR2 SQIVND (reference sequence). This CDR3 contains 15 residues. The CDR3 sequence: CASRYRGEGTDTQYF. CDR3 DNA sequence: TGTGCCAGTAGATACAGGGGTGAAGGGACAGATACGCAGTATTTT.

This clonotype was counted many times. The rearrangement links TRBV4-3 to TRBJ2-7; 12 nucleotides agree with TRBD2. V shed 1 base, J shed 3 bases, and the junction held 10 bases outside the gene matches. In germline, CDR1 is LGHNA, CDR2 YSLEER. This CDR3 spans 18 amino acids. As DNA, the CDR3 is TGCGCCAGCAGCCAAGCCCGACTAGCGGGAGTAAAATTCTACGAGCAGTACTTC. It specifies CASSQARLAGVKFYEQYF.

This clonotype has a handful of counts. The chain has TRBV12-3 or TRBV12-4 and TRBJ1-2; D unresolved. Between the trimmed V and J ends, which lost 6 bases and 0 bases, there was a span of 14 bases. The CDR3 totals 15 residues. CDR3 sequence: CASRAWTAPNYGYTF. As DNA, the CDR3 is TGTGCCAGCAGGGCTTGGACGGCCCCTAACTATGGCTACACCTTC.

The V and J genes are TRBV7-2 and TRBJ2-7; D ambiguous. From germline, CDR1 is SGHTA and CDR2 FQGNSA. This CDR3 comprises 12 residues. Trimming pared 4 bases from V and 4 bases from J, leaving 8 bases between. The CDR3 protein is CASSSPVYEQYF. The CDR3 nucleotides read TGTGCCAGCAGCTCGCCAGTGTACGAGCAGTACTTC.

This rearrangement joins TRBV20-1 to TRBJ2-7; TRBD2 matches at 11 bases. The CDR3 consists of 13 residues. Germline assignment: CDR1 DFQATT and CDR2 SNEGSKA (reference sequence). J gave up 5 bases and V 3 bases, and 3 bases lay outside the gene matches. CDR3 in DNA: TGCAGTGCTAGTGCTAGCGGGAGGAACGAGCAGTACTTC. Translation gives CSASASGRNEQYF.

The CDR3 spells CASSKGAHTDTQYF. The CDR3 DNA sequence: TGCGCCAGCAGCAAAGGGGCCCACACAGATACGCAGTATTTT. The chain couples TRBV5-1 to TRBJ2-3, with a weak D call TRBD1 (5 bases). Trimming removed 4 bases at V and 2 bases at J, with 11 bases between. The CDR3 loop spans 14 amino acids. Germline lookup yields CDR1 SGHRS and CDR2 YFSETQ.

This clonotype was counted only a few times. CDR3 region: CSVEEAYEQYF. CDR3 in DNA: TGCAGCGTTGAAGAGGCCTACGAGCAGTACTTC. The rearrangement joins TRBV29-1 to TRBJ2-7; no clear D. CDR1 is SQVTM and CDR2 is ANQGSEA in the germline V gene. This CDR3 is 11 amino acids long. Trimming shortened V by 0 bases and J by 2 bases, and 2 bases separated the two germline ends.

The chain recombines TRBV12-3 or TRBV12-4 with TRBJ2-1; 7 positions match TRBD1. This CDR3 is built from 17 residues. V was pared by 6 bases and J by 3 bases, with 14 bases of the junction left unmatched. CDR3 amino acids: CASSPTTGIGVYNEQFF. CDR3 DNA sequence: TGTGCCAGCAGCCCAACGACAGGGATAGGGGTCTACAATGAGCAGTTCTTC.

The chain has TRBV6-5 and TRBJ2-1, with 9 bases identical to TRBD1. With 6 bases clipped from V and 0 bases from J, the junction kept 6 bases outside the gene matches. There are 16 residues in the CDR3. CDR1 is MNHEY, CDR2 SVGAGI, per germline. The CDR3 loop reads CASSRQGGHSYNEQFF. For the CDR3, the DNA is TGTGCCAGCAGCCGACAGGGGGGCCACTCCTACAATGAGCAGTTCTTC.

The sample holds many counts of this clonotype. V gene TRBV10-3 combines with J gene TRBJ2-1; D is possibly TRBD1 or TRBD2 (5 bases each). The germline V gene has CDR1 ENHRY and CDR2 SYGVKD. CDR3 length equals 14 residues. Trimming pared 6 bases from V and 4 bases from J, leaving 13 bases between. In DNA, the CDR3 is TGTGCCATCAGGGGGACCAGAACATACAATGAGCAGTTCTTC. Protein: CAIRGTRTYNEQFF.

This chain uses TRBV7-9 with TRBJ1-3, with 9 bases matching TRBD1. The CDR3 runs to 18 residues. The V gene's germline CDR1 is SEHNR and CDR2 FQNEAQ (reference sequence). V shed 5 bases, J shed 0 bases, and the junction held 11 bases outside the gene matches. CDR3 nucleotide sequence: TGTGCCAGCAGCCTACAGGGGGCCAAGCGCCTCTCTGGAAACACCATATATTTT. Translated: CASSLQGAKRLSGNTIYF. Together with reference TRBV7-9 and TRBJ1-3, the CDR3 gives the full variable domain: DTGVSQNPRHKITKRGQNVTFRCDPISEHNRLYWYRQTLGQGPEFLTYFQNEAQLEKSRLLSDRFSAERPKGSFSTLEIQRTEQGDSAMYLCASSLQGAKRLSGNTIYFGEGSWLTVV.

The rearrangement joins TRBV7-2 to TRBJ2-1, with 11 bases identical to TRBD2. Germline CDR1 reads SGHTA; CDR2 reads FQGNSA. The CDR3 totals 17 residues. Germline trimming cut 1 base from V and 4 bases from J; bases unmatched to any gene: 6. As DNA, the CDR3 is TGTGCCAGCAGCTTAGGCGTTCTAGCGGGGGGATACAATGAGCAGTTCTTC. This encodes CASSLGVLAGGYNEQFF.

The chain joins TRBV10-3 to TRBJ2-1, with TRBD1 identical over 9 bases. There are 16 residues in the CDR3. J was trimmed by 0 bases and V by 5 bases; bases with no gene match: 5. Germline CDR1 reads ENHRY; CDR2 reads SYGVKD. The CDR3 sequence is CAISSTGGDSYNEQFF. The CDR3 nucleotides are TGTGCCATCAGTTCGACAGGGGGTGACTCCTACAATGAGCAGTTCTTC.

This clonotype was recorded many times. The V gene is TRBV7-2, the J gene TRBJ2-7, with D possibly matching TRBD1 (5 bases). The germline V and J ends were trimmed by 5 bases and 2 bases, with 19 bases remaining between them. The CDR3 runs 16 residues. In germline, CDR1 is SGHTA, CDR2 FQGNSA. The CDR3 coding sequence is TGTGCCAGCAGCACTATCCTATCAGGGTCTCCCTACGAGCAGTACTTC. This sequence encodes CASSTILSGSPYEQYF.